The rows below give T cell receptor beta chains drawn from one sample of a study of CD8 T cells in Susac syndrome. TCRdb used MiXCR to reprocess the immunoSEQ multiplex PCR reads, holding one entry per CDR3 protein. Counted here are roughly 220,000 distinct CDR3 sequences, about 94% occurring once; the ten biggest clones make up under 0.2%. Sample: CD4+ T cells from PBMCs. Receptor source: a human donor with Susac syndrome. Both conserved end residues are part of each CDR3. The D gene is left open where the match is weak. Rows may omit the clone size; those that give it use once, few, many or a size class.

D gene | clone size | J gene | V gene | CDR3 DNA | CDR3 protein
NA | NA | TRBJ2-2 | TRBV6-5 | TGTGCCAGCAGTTACGCTACTTGGGGCGGGGAGCTGTTTTTT | CASSYATWGGELFF
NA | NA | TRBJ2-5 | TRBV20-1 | TGCAGTGCTAGAGATTTTGCGGGGACCCGTCTGGAGACCCAGTACTTC | CSARDFAGTRLETQYF
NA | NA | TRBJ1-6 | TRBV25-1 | TGTGCCAGCAGTGGGTTTCTTGGGAATTCACCCCTCCACTTT | CASSGFLGNSPLHF
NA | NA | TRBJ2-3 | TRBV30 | TGTGCCTGGAGTAGAGACAGGGAGGCAGATACGCAGTATTTT | CAWSRDREADTQYF
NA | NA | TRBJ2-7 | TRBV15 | TGTGCCACCAGCAGGGACTCGGGGGTCCGCCTCGGCTCCTACGAGCAGTACTTC | CATSRDSGVRLGSYEQYF
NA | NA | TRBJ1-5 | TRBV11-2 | TGTGCCAGCAGCTTAGAGGGACCCGGGCCCCAGCATTTT | CASSLEGPGPQHF
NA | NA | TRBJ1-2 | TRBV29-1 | TGCAGCGTTGATGCAGGCTCTGGCTACACCTTC | CSVDAGSGYTF
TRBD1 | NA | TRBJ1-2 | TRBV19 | TGTGCCAGTCTGGACAGGGCCGTGACTGGCTACACCTTC | CASLDRAVTGYTF
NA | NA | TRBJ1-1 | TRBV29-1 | TGCAGCGCCCTCCTCACTTACACTGAAGCTTTCTTT | CSALLTYTEAFF
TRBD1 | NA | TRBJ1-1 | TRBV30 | TGTGCCTGGAGTGTAGGGACAGCGAACACTGAAGCTTTCTTT | CAWSVGTANTEAFF
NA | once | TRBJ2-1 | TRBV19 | TGTGCCAGTAGTCCCCGGAGAGGGATCGGCGATGAGCAGTTCTTC | CASSPRRGIGDEQFF
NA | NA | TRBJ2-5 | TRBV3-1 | TGTGCCAGCACTATTCTGGGGGAGACCCAGTACTTC | CASTILGETQYF
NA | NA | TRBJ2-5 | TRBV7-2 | TGTGCCAGCAGCTTAGTTGGGGGCAGGGAACGTGAAGAGACCCAGTACTTC | CASSLVGGREREETQYF
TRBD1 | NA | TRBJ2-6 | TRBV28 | TGTGCCAGCAGAATTACAGGGGTAGGGGCCAACGTCCTGACTTTC | CASRITGVGANVLTF
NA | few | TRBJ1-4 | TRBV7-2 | TGTGCCAGCAGCTTAGCGACCGAAAAACTGTTTTTT | CASSLATEKLFF
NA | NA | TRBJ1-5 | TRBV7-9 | TGTGCCAGCAGCTTAGGCGCGGGGCGCAATCAGCCCCAGCATTTT | CASSLGAGRNQPQHF
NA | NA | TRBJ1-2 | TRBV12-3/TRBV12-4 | TGTGCCAGCAGCCCGCCCTTGGTAGACTATGGCTACACCTTC | CASSPPLVDYGYTF
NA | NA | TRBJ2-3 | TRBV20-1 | TGCAGTGCTAGTCCTATGGGCAGGACAGATACGCAGTATTTT | CSASPMGRTDTQYF
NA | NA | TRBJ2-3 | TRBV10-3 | TGTGCCACCGGAGGGGATACGCAGTATTTT | CATGGDTQYF
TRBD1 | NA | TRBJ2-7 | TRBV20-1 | TGCAGTGCCCCGACGGACAGGGCACCGTACGAGCAGTACTTC | CSAPTDRAPYEQYF
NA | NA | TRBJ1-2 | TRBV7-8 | TGTGCCAGCAGCGCGCCAGCCAGTGCGGGAACACGCTATGGCTACACCTTC | CASSAPASAGTRYGYTF
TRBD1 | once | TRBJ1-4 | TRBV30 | TGTGCCTGGAGTGGGGACAGGGGGCGGACGGAAAAACTGTTTTTT | CAWSGDRGRTEKLFF
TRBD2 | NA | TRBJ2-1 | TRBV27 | TGTGCCAGCAGTCCCGGACTAGCGGGGAGCTCCTACAATGAGCAGTTCTTC | CASSPGLAGSSYNEQFF
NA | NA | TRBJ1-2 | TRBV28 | TGTGCCAGCGCCGAGGGGTGGAGCAGAACTTATGGCTACACCTTC | CASAEGWSRTYGYTF
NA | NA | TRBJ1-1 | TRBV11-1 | TGTGCCAGCAGCTTAGTTAATACGGTGGGAACGGCCCTGGGCACTGAAGCTTTCTTT | CASSLVNTVGTALGTEAFF
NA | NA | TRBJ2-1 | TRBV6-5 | TGTGCCAGCAGTTACGGGTATTACAATGAGCAGTTCTTC | CASSYGYYNEQFF
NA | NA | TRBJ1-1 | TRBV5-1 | TGCGCCAGCAGCGGGGGTCTAAAATTGGGGAACACTGAAGCTTTCTTT | CASSGGLKLGNTEAFF
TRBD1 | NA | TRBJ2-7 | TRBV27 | TGTGCCAGCAACCGGGATAGACAGGGGAAGGGGTACGAGCAGTACTTC | CASNRDRQGKGYEQYF
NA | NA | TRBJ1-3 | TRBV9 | TGTGCCAGCAGCCAAAGCAGGGGAAACACCATATATTTT | CASSQSRGNTIYF
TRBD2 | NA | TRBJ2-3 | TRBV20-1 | TGCAGTGCTAGGGAAAGCGGGGGGCCGGGCACAGATACGCAGTATTTT | CSARESGGPGTDTQYF
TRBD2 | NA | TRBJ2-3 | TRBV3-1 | TGTGCCAGCAGCCCCTCTCTGGTAGTCCTAGCGGGGCGAACAGAGGTAGATACGCAGTATTTT | CASSPSLVVLAGRTEVDTQYF
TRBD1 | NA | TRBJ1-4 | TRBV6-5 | TGTGCCAGCAGTCCGGGACAGATTGAAAAACTGTTTTTT | CASSPGQIEKLFF
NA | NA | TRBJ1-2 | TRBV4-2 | TGTGCCAGCAGCCAAGAGCCGGGACCTCCGTATGGCTACACCTTC | CASSQEPGPPYGYTF
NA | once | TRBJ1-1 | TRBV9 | TGTGCCAGCAGCGTAGATGGTCAAGCGAACACTGAAGCTTTCTTT | CASSVDGQANTEAFF
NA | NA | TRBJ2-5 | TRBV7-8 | TGTGCCAGCAGCTCACCCTCTTTGAGAAAACGACAAGAGACCCAGTACTTC | CASSSPSLRKRQETQYF
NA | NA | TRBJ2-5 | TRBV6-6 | TGTGCCAGCAGTTACTCAGGGTACCAAGAGACCCAGTACTTC | CASSYSGYQETQYF
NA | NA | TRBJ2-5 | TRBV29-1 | TGCAGCGTTGAAAATTTAGAAGAGACCCAGTACTTC | CSVENLEETQYF